This entry describes one T cell receptor beta chain. Its antigen is undetermined. MiXCR was run by TCRdb on the 5' RACE reads, yielding one entry per CDR3 protein. This sample yields 6,800 or so distinct CDR3 sequences, of which 59% are seen a single time; 4.1% belongs to the top ten. Study-wide results and caveats: Tumor-infiltrating Treg TCR alpha and beta sequences overlapped most with tumor naive CD4+ T cells, then blood naive.

Memory CD4+ T cells were sorted as CD4+CD45RO+CD25- cells. This TCR was sampled from a female donor with breast cancer. Material: tumor-infiltrating memory CD4+ T cells sorted from the breast tumor. Subset here: memory CD4+ T cells, CD4+CD45RO+CD25-.

CDR3 sequence: CSARDRSSGGARDTQYF. The CDR3 DNA reads TGCAGTGCTAGAGATCGGAGTAGCGGGGGGGCCCGGGATACGCAGTATTTT. J is TRBJ2-3 and V is TRBV20-1, with 11 bases aligning to TRBD2. The germline CDR1 and CDR2 sequences are DFQATT and SNEGSKA (reference sequence). Trimming at V came to 0 bases and at J to 6 bases, leaving 11 bases not matched to a gene. The CDR3 has 17 residues.